This T cell receptor beta chain comes out of a study of blood T cells in healthy people across ages. Primed by a sample-barcoded 5' primer and a J-beta primer mix, a second PCR proceeded for about 6 to 12 cycles. MiXCR, run by TCRdb on the 5' RACE reads, gives a single entry per CDR3 protein. The table shows about 840,000 distinct CDR3 sequences, with 25% to 30% occurring only once. The study's findings and limits: Whereas aged donors had fewer naive CD4+ cells, long-lived donors had more of them and higher diversity.

In germline, CDR1 is MDHEN, CDR2 SYDVKM. V lost 3 bases, J lost 4 bases, and 21 bases lay in between. The CDR3 runs to 17 residues. This clonotype was counted between two and nine times. The antigen remains unidentified. The sample was also linked to a second study, of T cells of mothers and their children.

Sequenced input: blood. This sequence was found in a woman aged 35 to 49 in good health. The V gene is TRBV28, the J gene TRBJ1-1, with D possibly TRBD1 on 6 matching bases. In DNA, the CDR3 is TGTGCCAGCAGTTTGACTGTCGTGGGGGGCACGGGCACTGAAGCTTTCTTT. Translated: CASSLTVVGGTGTEAFF.